Below, 5 T cell receptor beta chains from the same sample are listed, as sequenced in a study of cytomegalovirus exposure and HLA in healthy donors. A multiplex PCR was run with 60 Vbeta primers and 13 Jbeta primers. This table comes from immunoSEQ multiplex PCR, and its TCRdb copy is limited to in-frame clones, with some not included. Counted here are under 200,000 clones, 65% to 90% occurring once; the ten biggest clones make up approximately 12%. Sequenced material: PBMCs. The origin of the receptors is a man aged 45-65 years in good health and CMV-seropositive.

The chain couples TRBV28 to TRBJ2-3, with TRBD2 matching over 7 bases. CDR1 MDHEN and CDR2 SYDVKM come from the germline V gene. The CDR3 runs 15 residues. Trimming cost V 7 bases and J 4 bases; bases outside gene matches: 11. The CDR3 sequence is CASNTGLPGADTQYF. The CDR3 DNA reads TGTGCCAGCAACACGGGACTACCTGGGGCAGATACGCAGTATTTT.

The V gene is TRBV15, the J gene TRBJ1-1, with 9 bases fitting TRBD1. This CDR3 spans 19 amino acids. V lost 0 bases and J lost 5; bases outside the gene matches: 16. Germline V gene data show CDR1 as LNHNV and CDR2 as YYDKDF (reference sequence). The CDR3 sequence is CATSRDWSARTGVKTEAFF. CDR3 coding DNA: TGTGCCACCAGCAGAGATTGGTCGGCCCGGACAGGGGTAAAAACTGAAGCTTTCTTT.

This chain uses TRBV5-4 with TRBJ1-2; 7 bases map to TRBD1. The trim removed 0 bases at V and 5 bases at J, leaving 4 bases unmatched. This CDR3 has 14 amino acids. Germline-derived CDR1 and CDR2 are SGHNT and YYREEE (reference sequence). The CDR3 DNA sequence: TGTGCCAGCAGCTTGGCCAGGGGGGCTTATGGCTACACCTTC. It translates to CASSLARGAYGYTF. The entire variable domain, with the rest obtained from reference TRBV5-4 and TRBJ1-2, is as follows: ETGVTQSPTHLIKTRGQQVTLRCSSQSGHNTVSWYQQALGQGPQFIFQYYREEENGRGNFPPRFSGLQFPNYSSELNVNALELDDSALYLCASSLARGAYGYTFGSGTRLTVV.

A few counts support this clone. V gene TRBV7-9 combines with J gene TRBJ2-7, with unresolved D. V was shortened by 1 base and J by 3 bases, with 10 bases between the two germline ends. This CDR3 has 14 residues. Germline CDR1 reads SEHNR; CDR2 reads FQNEAQ (reference sequence). The CDR3 protein is CASSLGGSGYEQYF. The CDR3 region has the DNA TGTGCCAGCAGCTTAGGAGGCAGTGGCTACGAGCAGTACTTC.

The chain recombines TRBV6-5 with TRBJ1-1, with unresolved D. Germline CDR1 and CDR2: MNHEY and SVGAGI. Between the trimmed V and J ends, which lost 2 bases and 8 bases, there was a span of 18 bases. The CDR3 covers 15 residues. Here the CDR3 DNA reads TGTGCCAGCAGTTACGAGCAACGCCCGTCTCTAGAAGCTTTCTTT. Translation gives CASSYEQRPSLEAFF.